The rows below give T cell receptor beta chains drawn from one sample of a study of T cells in Graves' hyperthyroidism and ophthalmopathy. TCRdb re-analysed the multiplex PCR reads in MiXCR, keeping a single row per CDR3 protein. The table includes roughly 720,000 distinct CDR3 sequences, about 18% detected once. The material sequenced was blood. Receptors originate from a man in his fifties with Graves' hyperthyroidism. Both conserved end residues are part of each CDR3. A D gene is named only where the DNA matches it firmly. The size entry is marked missing in some rows and otherwise reads once, few, many or a size class.

V gene	clone size	J gene	D gene	CDR3 DNA	CDR3 protein
TRBV28	NA	TRBJ2-5	TRBD1	TGTGCCAGCAGTCCCGGGAATCGGGACAGGGCGGGGTCACAGACCCAGTACTTC	CASSPGNRDRAGSQTQYF
TRBV4-3	NA	TRBJ2-7	NA	TGCGCCAGCAGCACCGAGCTAGCGTACTCCTACGAGCAGTACTTC	CASSTELAYSYEQYF
TRBV6-1	NA	TRBJ2-7	NA	TGTGCCACCTTCCCGGAACTTGGGCACAACGAGCAGTACTTC	CATFPELGHNEQYF
TRBV24-1	NA	TRBJ2-3	TRBD2	TGTGCCACCAGTGACCCGGGACTAGCGTCACAACGAGGAGATACGCAGTATTTT	CATSDPGLASQRGDTQYF
TRBV6-5	many	TRBJ2-5	TRBD1	TGTGCCAGCAGTTACTCGAGTTTCTTGGACAGGGCCGCCTTCCAAGAGACCCAGTACTTC	CASSYSSFLDRAAFQETQYF
TRBV5-8	NA	TRBJ2-1	NA	TGTGCCAGCAGCCTGTATGCGGGAAACCACAATGAGCAGTTCTTC	CASSLYAGNHNEQFF
TRBV5-1	NA	TRBJ2-1	TRBD1	TGCGCCAGCAGCGCCCGGGACAGGGGGCTTATTGAGCAGTTCTTC	CASSARDRGLIEQFF
TRBV19	NA	TRBJ1-5	NA	TGTGCCAGTAGTATATTGGCAGGGCATAGCAATCAGCCCCAGCATTTT	CASSILAGHSNQPQHF
TRBV10-3	NA	TRBJ2-1	TRBD2	TGTGCCATCAGGGTGGGACTAGCGGGAGGAGAGGGTGAGCAGTTCTTC	CAIRVGLAGGEGEQFF
TRBV9	many	TRBJ1-3	NA	TGTGCCAGCAGCTTCCAATACTCTGGAAACACCATATATTTT	CASSFQYSGNTIYF
TRBV24-1	NA	TRBJ1-2	NA	TGTGCCACCAGTGATATGACGGGGCAACGCTACACCTTC	CATSDMTGQRYTF